The 15 T cell receptor beta chains reported below all come from one sample, sequenced in a study of T cells in Graves' hyperthyroidism and ophthalmopathy. Amplified TCR beta CDR3 regions came from RNA transcripts. First-round RT-PCR targeting the TCR CDR3 was performed with the HTBI primer set. TCRdb analysed the multiplex PCR reads with MiXCR anew, one entry per CDR3 protein. Of under 350,000 distinct CDR3 sequences in the sample, 15% to 20% were seen once. What was sequenced was blood. The receptors were gathered from a woman aged 55-70 years with Graves' ophthalmopathy.

This clonotype has ten or more counts. The chain has TRBV7-2 and TRBJ2-2; TRBD2 aligns across 7 bases. The CDR3 spans 16 residues. CDR1 is SGHTA and CDR2 is FQGNSA in the germline V gene. The V and J ends lost 0 bases and 6 bases, in that order; junction bases with no gene match: 7. The CDR3 DNA is TGTGCCAGCAGCTTAGCGGGAGCGGGAATCTCCGGGGAGCTGTTTTTT. Translated, it gives CASSLAGAGISGELFF.

Concerning this clonotype itself: Possible read error: a much larger clone is one base away. V and J are TRBV5-1 and TRBJ2-3, with D maybe TRBD2 (5 bases). The CDR3 covers 16 residues. From germline, CDR1 is SGHRS and CDR2 YFSETQ. V was shortened by 0 bases and J by 4 bases, with 15 bases between the two germline ends. The CDR3 here is CASSLDPVGAPDTQYF. For the CDR3, the DNA is TGCGCCAGCAGCTTGGACCCAGTGGGAGCCCCAGATACGCAGTATTTT.

This clonotype showed up just a few times. The chain recombines TRBV27 with TRBJ2-3; TRBD2 matches at 7 bases. The V and J ends lost 6 bases and 4 bases, in that order; junction bases with no gene match: 7. This CDR3 region has 14 residues. Per germline, CDR1 MNHEY and CDR2 SMNVEV (reference sequence). The CDR3 bases are TGTGCCAGCAGCGAGACTAGCTGGGCAGATACGCAGTATTTT. Translation: CASSETSWADTQYF.

On this clonotype itself: This sequence may be a read error, since a much larger clone differs from it by one base. The V call is TRBV27, the J call TRBJ2-1; 8 positions agree with TRBD2. CDR3 length equals 18 residues. V shed 5 bases, J shed 5 bases, and the junction held 17 bases outside the gene matches. The germline gives CDR1 MNHEY, CDR2 SMNVEV (reference sequence). This chain's CDR3 is CASSPRGGIAGLHNEQFF. The CDR3 nucleotides read TGTGCCAGCAGTCCTCGGGGGGGGATAGCGGGGCTACACAATGAGCAGTTCTTC.

The CDR3 is CASSRQGQGPGELFF. In DNA form, the CDR3 reads TGTGCCAGCAGTCGACAGGGGCAGGGGCCCGGGGAGCTGTTTTTT. The rearrangement joins TRBV7-3 to TRBJ2-2; the match to TRBD1 covers 8 bases. The junction had 9 bases not matched to a gene; V was cut back by 6 bases and J by 6 bases. The CDR3 has 15 amino acids. The germline V gene encodes CDR1 SGHTA and CDR2 FQGTGA.

This chain connects TRBV19 to TRBJ1-1; D unclear. Germline V CDR1 and CDR2: LNHDA, SQIVND (reference sequence). This CDR3 region has 12 residues. Trimming stripped 3 bases from V and 3 bases from J, with 5 bases between. DNA for the CDR3: TGTGCCAGTAGTATCACCTACACTGAAGCTTTCTTT. Residues: CASSITYTEAFF.

This clonotype appeared many times. The CDR3 loop reads CASSVMGQGSGYTF. The CDR3 nucleotides read TGCGCCAGCAGCGTAATGGGACAGGGATCGGGCTACACCTTC. The chain recombines TRBV5-1 with TRBJ1-2; 9 positions match TRBD1. The length of the CDR3 is 14 residues. Germline-derived CDR1 and CDR2 are SGHRS and YFSETQ. J gave up 8 bases and V 4 bases, and 9 bases lay outside the gene matches.

This sequence joins TRBV5-1 and TRBJ1-3; 7 bases align to TRBD1. Unmatched junction bases numbered 3, after V lost 0 bases and J lost 3 bases. In germline, CDR1 is SGHRS, CDR2 YFSETQ. This CDR3 has 15 amino acids. The CDR3 sequence is CASSLDRGGGNTIYF. DNA for the CDR3: TGCGCCAGCAGCTTGGACAGGGGAGGTGGAAACACCATATATTTT. Using reference TRBV5-1 and TRBJ1-3 for the parts outside the CDR3, the full variable domain is KAGVTQTPRYLIKTRGQQVTLSCSPISGHRSVSWYQQTPGQGLQFLFEYFSETQRNKGNFPGRFSGRQFSNSRSEMNVSTLELGDSALYLCASSLDRGGGNTIYFGEGSWLTVV.

This clonotype was recorded at least ten times. This chain joins TRBV5-1 and TRBJ2-5, with 7 bases fitting TRBD2. CDR1 SGHRS and CDR2 YFSETQ come from the germline V gene. The CDR3 spans 15 residues. Trimming at V came to 0 bases and at J to 4 bases, leaving 6 bases not matched to a gene. The CDR3 DNA is TGCGCCAGCAGCTTGGAGGGGACTACTCGAGAGACCCAGTACTTC. This codes for CASSLEGTTRETQYF.

The chain combines TRBV5-1 with TRBJ1-2; no reliable D call. V gave up 0 bases and J gave up 6 bases, with 21 bases separating them. Germline V gene lookup returns CDR1 SGHRS and CDR2 YFSETQ. The CDR3 extends over 17 amino acids. The CDR3 region has the DNA TGCGCCAGCAGCTTGGCCGGGTCTCTCGGGCAGGAAAATGGCTACACCTTC. This translates into CASSLAGSLGQENGYTF.

V gene TRBV28 combines with J gene TRBJ2-4; D perhaps matches TRBD1 (6 bases). CDR3 length equals 15 residues. Germline V gene sequence: CDR1 MDHEN, CDR2 SYDVKM. The ends were cut back, 5 bases at V and 6 bases at J, with 17 bases in the middle. Written as DNA, the CDR3 is TGTGCCAGCAGTCCGACCGGGACATCTGTAAACATTCAGTACTTC. The encoded protein is CASSPTGTSVNIQYF. The full variable domain, rest sourced from reference TRBV28 and TRBJ2-4, is DVKVTQSSRYLVKRTGEKVFLECVQDMDHENMFWYRQDPGLGLRLIYFSYDVKMKEKGDIPEGYSVSREKKERFSLILESASTNQTSMYLCASSPTGTSVNIQYFGAGTRLSVL.

This clonotype came up a few times. This chain's CDR3 is CASSANPGQYYNEQFF. CDR3 in DNA: TGTGCCAGCAGCGCTAACCCGGGACAGTACTACAATGAGCAGTTCTTC. This chain joins TRBV5-6 and TRBJ2-1; 7 bases are shared with TRBD1. The CDR3 sequence is 16 residues long. With 4 bases clipped from V and 3 bases from J, the junction kept 10 bases outside the gene matches. Germline lookup yields CDR1 SGHDT and CDR2 YYEEEE.

This clonotype was observed many times. The chain links TRBV14 to TRBJ2-3; 8 positions agree with TRBD2. Looked up from germline, CDR1 is SGHDN and CDR2 is FVKESK. V gave up 0 bases and J gave up 2 bases; unmatched junction bases: 7. This CDR3 comprises 17 residues. CDR3 amino acids: CASSQEISGTLTDTQYF. DNA for the CDR3: TGTGCCAGCAGCCAAGAAATTAGCGGGACTCTCACAGATACGCAGTATTTT.

This clonotype has just a few counts. The rearrangement joins TRBV6-1 to TRBJ2-1; the match to TRBD2 covers 8 bases. From germline, CDR1 is MNHNS and CDR2 SASEGT. Trimming cost V 6 bases and J 3 bases; bases outside gene matches: 7. The CDR3 is 15 residues long. The CDR3 nucleotides are TGTGCCAGCAGGGGTACTAGCGGAGACTACAATGAGCAGTTCTTC. This translates into CASRGTSGDYNEQFF.

A remark on this clonotype: This may be a read error, as it is one base from a much larger clone. The J gene is TRBJ2-7, the V gene TRBV5-1; 8 bases map to TRBD1. The CDR3 has 14 amino acids. In germline, CDR1 is SGHRS, CDR2 YFSETQ. CDR3 in amino acids: CANSFTGGMDEQYF. The CDR3 DNA sequence: TGCGCCAACAGCTTCACAGGGGGGATGGACGAGCAGTACTTC.